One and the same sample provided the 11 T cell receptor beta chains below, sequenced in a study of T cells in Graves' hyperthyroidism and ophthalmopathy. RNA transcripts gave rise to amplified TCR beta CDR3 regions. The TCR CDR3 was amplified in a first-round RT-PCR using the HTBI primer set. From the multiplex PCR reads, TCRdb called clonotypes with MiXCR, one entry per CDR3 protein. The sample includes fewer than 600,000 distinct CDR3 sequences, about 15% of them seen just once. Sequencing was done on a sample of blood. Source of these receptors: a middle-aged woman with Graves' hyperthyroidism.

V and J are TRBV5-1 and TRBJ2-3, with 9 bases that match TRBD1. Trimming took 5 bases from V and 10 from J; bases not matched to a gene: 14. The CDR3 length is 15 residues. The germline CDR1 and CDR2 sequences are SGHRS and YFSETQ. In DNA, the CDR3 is TGCGCCAGCAGTTCACCCGGGACAGGGAAGACGTCGCAGTATTTT. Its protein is CASSSPGTGKTSQYF.

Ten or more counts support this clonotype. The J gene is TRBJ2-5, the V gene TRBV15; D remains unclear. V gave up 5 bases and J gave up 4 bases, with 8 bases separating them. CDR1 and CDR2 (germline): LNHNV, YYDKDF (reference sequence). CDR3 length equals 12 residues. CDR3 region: CATSRLLETQYF. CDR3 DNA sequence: TGTGCCACCAGCCGCCTTTTAGAGACCCAGTACTTC.

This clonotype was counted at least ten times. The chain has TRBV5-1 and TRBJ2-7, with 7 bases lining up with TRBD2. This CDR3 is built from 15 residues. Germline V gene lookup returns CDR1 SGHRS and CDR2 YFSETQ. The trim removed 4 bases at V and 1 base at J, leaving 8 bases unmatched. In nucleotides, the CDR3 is TGCGCCAGCAGCCCGGAAGGGAGGGCATCCTACGAGCAGTACTTC. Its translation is CASSPEGRASYEQYF.

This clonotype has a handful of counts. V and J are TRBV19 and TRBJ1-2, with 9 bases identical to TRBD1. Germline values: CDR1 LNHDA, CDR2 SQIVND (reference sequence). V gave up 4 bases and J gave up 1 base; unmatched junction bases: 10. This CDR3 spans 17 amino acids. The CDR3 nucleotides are TGTGCCAGTAGTACCCTTACGGGACAGGGCCTTAACTATGGCTACACCTTC. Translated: CASSTLTGQGLNYGYTF. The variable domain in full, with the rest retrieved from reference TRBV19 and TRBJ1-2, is DGGITQSPKYLFRKEGQNVTLSCEQNLNHDAMYWYRQDPGQGLRLIYYSQIVNDFQKGDIAEGYSVSREKKESFPLTVTSAQKNPTAFYLCASSTLTGQGLNYGYTFGSGTRLTVV.

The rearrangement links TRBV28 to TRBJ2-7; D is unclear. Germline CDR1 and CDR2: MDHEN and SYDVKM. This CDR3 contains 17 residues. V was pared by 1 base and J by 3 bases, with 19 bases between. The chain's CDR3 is CASSLLASFSANYEQYF. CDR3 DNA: TGTGCCAGCAGTTTATTGGCCAGTTTCAGCGCCAACTACGAGCAGTACTTC.

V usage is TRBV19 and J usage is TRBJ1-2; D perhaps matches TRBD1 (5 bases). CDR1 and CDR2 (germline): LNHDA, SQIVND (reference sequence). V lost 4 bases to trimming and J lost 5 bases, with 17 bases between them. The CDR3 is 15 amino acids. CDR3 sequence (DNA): TGTGCCAGTAGTACCGCCGGTATCTGGGGGTATGGCTACACCTTC. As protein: CASSTAGIWGYGYTF.

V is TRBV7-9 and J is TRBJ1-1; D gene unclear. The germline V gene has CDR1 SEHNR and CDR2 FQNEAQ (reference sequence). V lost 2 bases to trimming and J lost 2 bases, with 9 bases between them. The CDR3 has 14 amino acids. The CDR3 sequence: CASSLRAENTEAFF. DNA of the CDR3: TGTGCCAGCAGCTTAAGGGCAGAAAACACTGAAGCTTTCTTT.

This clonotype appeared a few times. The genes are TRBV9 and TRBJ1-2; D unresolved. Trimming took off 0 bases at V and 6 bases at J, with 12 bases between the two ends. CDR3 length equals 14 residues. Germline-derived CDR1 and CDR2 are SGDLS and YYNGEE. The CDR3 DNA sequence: TGTGCCAGCAGCGTAGATCGGGCTCCTAATGGCTACACCTTC. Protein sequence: CASSVDRAPNGYTF.

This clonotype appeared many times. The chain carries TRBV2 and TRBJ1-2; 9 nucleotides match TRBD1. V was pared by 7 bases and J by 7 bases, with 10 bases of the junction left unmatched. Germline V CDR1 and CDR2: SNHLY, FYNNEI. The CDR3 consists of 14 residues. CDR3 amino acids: CASNVKQGASGYTF. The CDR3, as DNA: TGTGCCAGCAACGTTAAACAGGGGGCGAGTGGCTACACCTTC.

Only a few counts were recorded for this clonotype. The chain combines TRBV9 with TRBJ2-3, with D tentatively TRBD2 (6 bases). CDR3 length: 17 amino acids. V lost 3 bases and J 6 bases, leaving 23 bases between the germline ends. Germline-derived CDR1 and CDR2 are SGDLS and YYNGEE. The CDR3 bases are TGTGCCAGCAGCGCCGCGGGAAGGGGCGCATCGGGGGATACGCAGTATTTT. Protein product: CASSAAGRGASGDTQYF.

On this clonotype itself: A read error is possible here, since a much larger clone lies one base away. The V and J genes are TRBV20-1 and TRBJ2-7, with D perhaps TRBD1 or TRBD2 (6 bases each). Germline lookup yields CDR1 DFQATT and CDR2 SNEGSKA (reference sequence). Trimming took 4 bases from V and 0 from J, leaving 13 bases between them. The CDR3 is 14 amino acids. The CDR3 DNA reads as TGCAGTGCTAACAGGGACTTAGGCTCCTACGAGCAGTACTTC. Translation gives CSANRDLGSYEQYF.